The 25 T cell receptor beta chains reported below all come from one sample, sequenced in a study of blood T cell repertoires in COVID-19. TCRdb's table, derived via immunoSEQ multiplex PCR, lists solely in-frame clones and lacks some. The sample lists tens of thousands of clones; under 85% were seen once. The sample consisted of peripheral blood. All receptors come from a middle-aged man with acute or convalescent COVID-19.

The chain is built from TRBV7-2 and TRBJ2-3; TRBD2 might be the D (7 bases). The CDR3 runs to 15 residues. V was trimmed by 5 bases and J by 1 base, leaving 13 bases between them. Germline V gene lookup returns CDR1 SGHTA and CDR2 FQGNSA. The CDR3 loop reads CASSKSGTRTDTQYF. In DNA form, the CDR3 reads TGTGCCAGCAGCAAGAGCGGGACACGCACAGATACGCAGTATTTT.

With respect to this clone: The identical CDR3 is also encoded by other nucleotide sequences in the sample. The chain recombines TRBV7-2 with TRBJ1-1; 10 nucleotides agree with TRBD1. The trim removed 4 bases at V and 5 bases at J, leaving 4 bases unmatched. Germline V gene sequence: CDR1 SGHTA, CDR2 FQGNSA. The CDR3 sequence is 14 residues long. This chain's CDR3 is CASSSTGGRTEAFF. The CDR3 DNA reads as TGTGCCAGCAGCTCGACAGGGGGCAGAACTGAAGCTTTCTTT.

V is TRBV5-1 and J is TRBJ1-5, with D maybe TRBD1 (5 bases). Germline V gives CDR1 SGHRS, CDR2 YFSETQ. Trimming removed 1 base from V and 4 bases from J, with 6 bases in between. There are 13 residues in the CDR3. CDR3 nucleotide sequence: TGCGCCAGCAGCTTGTCAGGGAATCAGCCCCAGCATTTT. It translates to CASSLSGNQPQHF. Full variable domain (remainder filled in from reference TRBV5-1 and TRBJ1-5): KAGVTQTPRYLIKTRGQQVTLSCSPISGHRSVSWYQQTPGQGLQFLFEYFSETQRNKGNFPGRFSGRQFSNSRSEMNVSTLELGDSALYLCASSLSGNQPQHFGDGTRLSIL.

The rearrangement uses TRBV7-9 and TRBJ2-4; 8 nucleotides line up with TRBD1. The CDR3 is made up of 15 amino acids. Germline V CDR1 and CDR2: SEHNR, FQNEAQ (reference sequence). J lost 2 bases, V lost 5 bases, and 5 bases had no gene match. CDR3 nucleotides: TGTGCCAGCAGCGGACAGGGAGGATCCAAAAACATTCAGTACTTC. It codes for CASSGQGGSKNIQYF.

The chain recombines TRBV2 with TRBJ2-5; D not resolved. The length of the CDR3 is 10 residues. V lost 7 bases to trimming and J lost 5 bases, with 5 bases between them. Germline V gene lookup returns CDR1 SNHLY and CDR2 FYNNEI. The CDR3 reads CASKEETQYF. CDR3 sequence (DNA): TGTGCCAGCAAAGAGGAGACCCAGTACTTC.

The CDR3, as DNA: TGTGCCAGCAGCCAAGTGGCCATAGCGGGTAATTCACCCCTCCACTTT. Its translation is CASSQVAIAGNSPLHF. J is TRBJ1-6 and V is TRBV4-2, with D unclear. The CDR3 runs 16 residues. CDR1 is LGHNA, CDR2 YNFKEQ, per germline. Trimming stripped 1 base from V and 6 bases from J, with 13 bases between.

This chain uses TRBV2 with TRBJ2-6; D not resolved. The germline V gene encodes CDR1 SNHLY and CDR2 FYNNEI. The CDR3 runs 13 residues. DNA of the CDR3: TGTGAAGCGTTATGCTCTGGGGCCAACGTCCTGACTTTC. This codes for CEALCSGANVLTF.

The J gene is TRBJ2-7, the V gene TRBV7-9; 15 nucleotides match TRBD2. With 4 bases clipped from V and 3 bases from J, the junction kept 7 bases outside the gene matches. Germline V gene data show CDR1 as SEHNR and CDR2 as FQNEAQ (reference sequence). This CDR3 has 17 amino acids. The DNA of the CDR3 is TGTGCCAGCAGCTCCGGGACTAGCGGGAGGAGACTCTACGAGCAGTACTTC. It codes for CASSSGTSGRRLYEQYF.

The V gene is TRBV3-1 (or the pseudogene TRBV3-2), the J gene TRBJ1-2, with D hard to call. CDR1 is LGHDT and CDR2 is YNNKEL in the germline V gene (reference sequence). Trimming took off 4 bases at V and 8 bases at J, with 11 bases between the two ends. The CDR3 runs 12 residues. CDR3 nucleotide sequence: TGTGCCAGCAGCCCTACCCCGGGGGGCTACACCTTC. Protein product: CASSPTPGGYTF.

On this clone itself: At one end, the junction sequence differs from germline, possibly due to a read error. The chain couples TRBV19 to TRBJ2-2, with TRBD2 matching over 8 bases. The CDR3 has 17 residues. CDR1 and CDR2 (germline): LNHDA, SQIVND (reference sequence). The CDR3 loop reads CARSIAAAGGNTGELFF. The CDR3 DNA sequence: TGTGCCCGTAGTATCGCGGCGGCGGGGGGGAACACCGGGGAGCTGTTTTTT. The variable domain in full, completed from reference TRBV19 and TRBJ2-2, reads DGGITQSPKYLFRKEGQNVTLSCEQNLNHDAMYWYRQDPGQGLRLIYYSQIVNDFQKGDIAEGYSVSREKKESFPLTVTSAQKNPTAFYLCARSIAAAGGNTGELFFGEGSRLTVL.

V and J are TRBV11-2 and TRBJ2-1, with a tentative D call TRBD2 (6 bases). This CDR3 spans 15 amino acids. CDR1 is SGHAT, CDR2 FQNNGV, per germline. The V end lost 1 base, the J end lost 8 bases, and 15 bases lay between the germline ends. CDR3: CASSLGGGRIDEQFF. The DNA of the CDR3 is TGTGCCAGCAGCTTAGGTGGAGGGAGGATCGATGAGCAGTTCTTC. Looking up the rest from reference TRBV11-2 and TRBJ2-1 gives the full variable domain: EAGVAQSPRYKIIEKRQSVAFWCNPISGHATLYWYQQILGQGPKLLIQFQNNGVVDDSQLPKDRFSAERLKGVDSTLKIQPAKLEDSAVYLCASSLGGGRIDEQFFGPGTRLTVL.

This clone has a count of ten or more. The V call is TRBV9, the J call TRBJ1-6; 7 bases agree with TRBD1. The J segment lost 0 bases and the V segment lost 1 base, leaving 7 bases of the junction unmatched. Germline V gene lookup returns CDR1 SGDLS and CDR2 YYNGEE. This CDR3 region has 18 residues. The CDR3 region has the DNA TGTGCCAGCAGCGTACGGGACAGCCGAAGCTCCTATAATTCACCCCTCCACTTT. It translates to CASSVRDSRSSYNSPLHF.

The chain combines TRBV7-8 with TRBJ1-5, with 7 bases matching TRBD1. The CDR3 sequence is 16 residues long. After removal of 0 bases from V and 0 bases from J, the junction contained 2 bases not matched to a gene. CDR1 is SGHVS and CDR2 is FQNEAQ in the germline V gene. The CDR3 spells CASSLAQGYSNQPQHF. CDR3 sequence (DNA): TGTGCCAGCAGCTTAGCACAGGGGTATAGCAATCAGCCCCAGCATTTT.

This chain connects TRBV7-6 to TRBJ2-3, with TRBD1 identical over 7 bases. The CDR3 extends over 15 amino acids. V was clipped by 6 bases and J by 2 bases; unmatched bases: 8. CDR1 SGHVS and CDR2 FNYEAQ come from the germline V gene. In DNA form, the CDR3 reads TGTGCCAGCAGTTCAATTGGACAGGCCACAGATACGCAGTATTTT. Protein: CASSSIGQATDTQYF.

This clone appeared once. This rearrangement joins TRBV7-2 to TRBJ1-6; tentatively, D is TRBD1 (5 bases). Trimming cost V 5 bases and J 7 bases, with 9 bases left between them. The CDR3 runs 13 residues. From germline, CDR1 is SGHTA and CDR2 FQGNSA. The chain's CDR3 is CASSTTENSPLHF. CDR3 in DNA: TGTGCCAGCAGCACGACAGAAAATTCACCCCTCCACTTT.

CDR3 coding DNA: TGTGCCAGCAGCTTAGCGGCCGCGGGGGGAAGGGCCGGGGAGCTGTTTTTT. It codes for CASSLAAAGGRAGELFF. The chain uses TRBV7-2 and TRBJ2-2; 8 bases are shared with TRBD2. Germline V lookup: CDR1 SGHTA, CDR2 FQGNSA. This CDR3 spans 17 amino acids. V gave up 0 bases and J gave up 6 bases; unmatched junction bases: 9.

The rearrangement uses TRBV6-5 and TRBJ2-2; D may be TRBD1 (5 bases). The germline gives CDR1 MNHEY, CDR2 SVGAGI. This CDR3 has 14 residues. Trimming stripped 6 bases from V and 1 base from J, with 9 bases between. The CDR3 sequence is CASSFTGNTGELFF. The CDR3 DNA is TGTGCCAGCAGCTTCACAGGGAACACCGGGGAGCTGTTTTTT.

CDR3 DNA: TGCGCCAGCAGCTCTTACAGGCGGAACACTGAAGCTTTCTTT. It translates to CASSSYRRNTEAFF. The rearrangement uses TRBV5-1 and TRBJ1-1; the D gene is possibly TRBD1 (5 bases). The CDR3 loop spans 14 amino acids. With 3 bases removed from V and 1 base from J, the gap between germline ends came to 10 bases. Per the germline V gene, CDR1 is SGHRS and CDR2 is YFSETQ.

V is TRBV12-5 and J is TRBJ2-2, with 9 positions matching TRBD1. The ends lost 6 bases at V and 6 bases at J; junction bases unmatched: 8. Germline values: CDR1 LGHNT, CDR2 FRNRAP. This CDR3 is 15 amino acids long. In nucleotides, the CDR3 is TGTGCTAGTGGCCCAGGGACAGGGCGGGCCGGGGAGCTGTTTTTT. Translated, it gives CASGPGTGRAGELFF. The full variable domain, completed using reference TRBV12-5 and TRBJ2-2, is DARVTQTPRHKVTEMGQEVTMRCQPILGHNTVFWYRQTMMQGLELLAYFRNRAPLDDSGMPKDRFSAEMPDATLATLKIQPSEPRDSAVYFCASGPGTGRAGELFFGEGSRLTVL.

The chain couples TRBV6-5 to TRBJ2-7, with 10 positions matching TRBD1. There are 14 residues in the CDR3. Trimming removed 2 bases from V and 6 bases from J; junction bases left unmatched: 4. The germline V gene encodes CDR1 MNHEY and CDR2 SVGAGI. CDR3 nucleotide sequence: TGTGCCAGCAGTTACCGGGACAGGGGTTCCGAGCAGTACGTC. Amino acid sequence: CASSYRDRGSEQYV.

The table lists this clone with a few counts. This rearrangement joins TRBV12-3 or TRBV12-4 to TRBJ1-2; 11 bases agree with TRBD1. J lost 7 bases, V lost 6 bases, and 4 bases had no gene match. The CDR3 totals 13 residues. The CDR3 is CASSGDRGFGYTF. The CDR3 DNA follows: TGTGCCAGCAGCGGGGACAGGGGGTTTGGCTACACCTTC.

This chain uses TRBV6-8 with TRBJ1-1; maybe TRBD1 (5 bases). Trimming stripped 7 bases from V and 4 bases from J, with 10 bases between. The CDR3 is made up of 12 amino acids. The germline CDR1 and CDR2 sequences are MNHGY and SAAAGT. The CDR3 region is CASTGGGTEAFF. In DNA, the CDR3 is TGTGCCAGCACTGGGGGGGGCACTGAAGCTTTCTTT.

CDR3 residues: CASRTGNNEQFF. In nucleotides, the CDR3 is TGCGCCAGCCGGACGGGGAACAATGAGCAGTTCTTC. This chain connects TRBV5-1 to TRBJ2-1; D is perhaps TRBD2 (5 bases). V lost 7 bases and J 5 bases, leaving 10 bases between the germline ends. The CDR3 runs to 12 residues. Germline V CDR1 and CDR2: SGHRS, YFSETQ. Full variable domain (outside the CDR3, taken from reference TRBV5-1 and TRBJ2-1): KAGVTQTPRYLIKTRGQQVTLSCSPISGHRSVSWYQQTPGQGLQFLFEYFSETQRNKGNFPGRFSGRQFSNSRSEMNVSTLELGDSALYLCASRTGNNEQFFGPGTRLTVL.

The J gene is TRBJ2-2, the V gene TRBV5-5; D not resolved. The V end was cut by 4 bases, the J end by 7 bases, with 11 bases between. Germline loops: CDR1 SGHKS, CDR2 YYEKEE (reference sequence). This CDR3 comprises 13 residues. The CDR3 DNA is TGTGCCAGCAGCCTGAGACAAGACGGGGAGCTGTTTTTT. Its protein is CASSLRQDGELFF.

The CDR3 spells CASSDRVGSNQPQHF. The CDR3 DNA reads as TGTGCCAGCAGTGACCGGGTTGGCAGCAATCAGCCCCAGCATTTT. V usage is TRBV2 and J usage is TRBJ1-5; D gene unclear. The V gene's germline CDR1 is SNHLY and CDR2 FYNNEI. The V end was cut by 3 bases, the J end by 1 base, with 10 bases between. The CDR3 consists of 15 residues.